These 12 T cell receptor beta chains came from one sample sequenced in a study of blood T cell repertoires in COVID-19. Generated by immunoSEQ multiplex PCR, the TCRdb table keeps only in-frame clones and is missing some. The top ten hold over 15% of the sample, which has about 97,000 clones, approximately 87% seen once. Material: peripheral blood. The receptors were gathered from a human donor in a cohort sampled during active COVID-19.

V is TRBV7-2 and J is TRBJ1-5; 7 positions agree with TRBD1. The CDR3 extends over 15 amino acids. Per the germline V gene, CDR1 is SGHTA and CDR2 is FQGNSA. V trimming: 3 bases; J trimming: 3 bases; junction bases outside the gene matches: 5. CDR3 residues: CASSLGTDFNQPQHF. The CDR3 region has the DNA TGTGCCAGCAGCTTGGGGACAGACTTCAATCAGCCCCAGCATTTT.

V is TRBV28 and J is TRBJ1-4, with 10 bases identical to TRBD1. The V gene end was trimmed by 2 bases and the J gene end by 6 bases; junction bases not matched to a gene: 3. The CDR3 spans 15 residues. Germline CDR1 is MDHEN and CDR2 is SYDVKM. The CDR3: CASSLIGQGDEKLFF. The DNA for the CDR3 is TGTGCCAGCAGTTTAATCGGACAGGGGGATGAAAAACTGTTTTTT.

V gene TRBV6-5 combines with J gene TRBJ1-6; D unresolved. The CDR3 covers 16 residues. CDR1 is MNHEY, CDR2 SVGAGI, per germline. The V end was cut by 0 bases, the J end by 4 bases, with 10 bases between. The CDR3 DNA sequence: TGTGCCAGCAGTTACTCGGGGAGGGTTTATAATTCACCCCTCCACTTT. This sequence encodes CASSYSGRVYNSPLHF.

This chain connects TRBV28 to TRBJ2-7; TRBD1 aligns across 7 bases. The germline V gene encodes CDR1 MDHEN and CDR2 SYDVKM. The CDR3 has 15 amino acids. The junction had 8 bases not matched to a gene; V was cut back by 4 bases and J by 2 bases. CDR3 in amino acids: CASSSHVQGTYEQYF. In nucleotides, the CDR3 is TGTGCCAGCAGTTCCCACGTACAGGGGACCTACGAGCAGTACTTC.

Turning to this clone: An end of the junction does not agree with germline; a read error may underlie this. The J gene is TRBJ1-5, the V gene TRBV15; D gene ambiguous. This CDR3 has 15 residues. Per the germline V gene, CDR1 is LNHNV and CDR2 is YYDKDF (reference sequence). DNA of the CDR3: TGTGCCGCCAGCAGAGATAACCGGTTCAATCAGCCCCAGCATTTT. Its translation: CAASRDNRFNQPQHF.

The V gene is TRBV7-8, the J gene TRBJ1-3; D gene ambiguous. The CDR3 is 16 residues long. Germline V gene sequence: CDR1 SGHVS, CDR2 FQNEAQ. Trimming took off 4 bases at V and 6 bases at J, with 19 bases between the two ends. The CDR3 region has the DNA TGTGCCAGCAGCTCCAGGACTTACCCACCGGAAAACACCATATATTTT. Translation: CASSSRTYPPENTIYF.

The rearrangement uses TRBV6-5 and TRBJ2-3; D is uncertain. Germline CDR1 is MNHEY and CDR2 is SVGAGI. Trimming shortened V by 2 bases and J by 0 bases, and 3 bases separated the two germline ends. The CDR3 covers 13 residues. DNA for the CDR3: TGTGCCAGCAGTTACGGCAGCACAGATACGCAGTATTTT. Translation gives CASSYGSTDTQYF.

CDR3: CASSLGGALGYTF. CDR3 sequence (DNA): TGCGCCAGCAGCTTGGGGGGCGCTCTCGGCTACACCTTC. The chain recombines TRBV5-1 with TRBJ1-2; maybe TRBD1 (5 bases). The V gene lost 0 bases and the J gene lost 8 bases, with 11 bases spanning the gap. The CDR3 runs 13 residues. Germline-derived CDR1 and CDR2 are SGHRS and YFSETQ.

The chain joins TRBV7-3 to TRBJ2-3; D may be TRBD1 (6 bases). This CDR3 contains 15 residues. V lost 4 bases, J lost 2 bases, and 13 bases lay in between. CDR1 SGHTA and CDR2 FQGTGA come from the germline V gene. The CDR3 spells CASSSSGATTDTQYF. The CDR3 nucleotides are TGTGCCAGCAGCTCGTCAGGGGCCACCACAGATACGCAGTATTTT.

The rearrangement links TRBV19 to TRBJ2-6; D unclear. Trimming cost V 5 bases and J 2 bases, with 16 bases left between them. The CDR3 loop spans 17 amino acids. Germline CDR1 and CDR2: LNHDA and SQIVND (reference sequence). This chain's CDR3 is CASSVLGSLTGANVLTF. Here the CDR3 DNA reads TGTGCCAGTAGTGTACTGGGCAGTCTAACTGGGGCCAACGTCCTGACTTTC.

The chain links TRBV27 to TRBJ2-7; D is undetermined. Trimming shortened V by 2 bases and J by 3 bases, and 26 bases separated the two germline ends. The CDR3 is 19 residues long. The V gene's germline CDR1 is MNHEY and CDR2 SMNVEV (reference sequence). The CDR3, as DNA: TGTGCCAGCAGTTTAAATGTCCCTGGAGCAGCTTATCGCCTCTACGAGCAGTACTTC. It codes for CASSLNVPGAAYRLYEQYF.

The rearrangement joins TRBV23-1 to TRBJ1-2; possibly TRBD1 for D (5 bases). TRBV23-1 is an open reading frame, and its role is uncertain. The CDR3 loop spans 15 amino acids. The V end was cut by 2 bases, the J end by 4 bases, with 14 bases between. CDR3: CASSQGTQKGYGYTF. CDR3 sequence (DNA): TGCGCCAGCAGTCAAGGGACTCAGAAGGGCTATGGCTACACCTTC.